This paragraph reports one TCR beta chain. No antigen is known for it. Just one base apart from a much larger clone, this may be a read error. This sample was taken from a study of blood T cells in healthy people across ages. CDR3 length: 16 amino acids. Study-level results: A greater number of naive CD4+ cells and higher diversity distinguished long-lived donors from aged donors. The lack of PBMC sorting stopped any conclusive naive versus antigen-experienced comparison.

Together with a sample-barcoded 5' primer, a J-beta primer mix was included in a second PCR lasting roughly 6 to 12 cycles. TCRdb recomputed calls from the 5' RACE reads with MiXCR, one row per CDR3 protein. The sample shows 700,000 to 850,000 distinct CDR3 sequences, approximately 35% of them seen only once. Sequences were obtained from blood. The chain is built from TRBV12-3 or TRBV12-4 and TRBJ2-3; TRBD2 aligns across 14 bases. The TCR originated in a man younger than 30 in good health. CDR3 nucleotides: TGTGCCAGCAGTCCTGGACTAGCGGGGGGCACAGATATGCAGTATTTT. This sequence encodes CASSPGLAGGTDMQYF.